This T cell receptor (beta chain) was recorded in a study of T-cell reconstitution after alpha-beta-depleted transplantation in children. V lost 1 base, J lost 3 bases, and 19 bases lay in between. Germline V gives CDR1 DFQATT, CDR2 SNEGSKA (reference sequence). The CDR3 runs to 17 residues. Unique molecular identifiers were built into the TCRbeta library. TCRdb processed the PCR reads anew with MiXCR; each CDR3 protein has one entry. The data show 200,000 to 250,000 distinct CDR3 sequences, 9.7% seen once. For this clonotype: A much larger clone sits a single nucleotide away, making a read error possible. Lacking the conserved final phenylalanine or tryptophan, this CDR3 likely reflects a read error.

Sequenced material: PBMCs from the stem cell graft donor, taken from the stem cell graft. The V gene is TRBV20-1, the J gene TRBJ1-3, with D perhaps TRBD1 (5 bases). The TCR was taken from a human donor who donated a stem cell graft to a child with SCID. The CDR3 sequence: CSARVGQGRAHGNTIYY. The CDR3, as DNA: TGCAGTGCTAGAGTCGGGCAGGGAAGAGCTCATGGAAACACCATATATTAT.